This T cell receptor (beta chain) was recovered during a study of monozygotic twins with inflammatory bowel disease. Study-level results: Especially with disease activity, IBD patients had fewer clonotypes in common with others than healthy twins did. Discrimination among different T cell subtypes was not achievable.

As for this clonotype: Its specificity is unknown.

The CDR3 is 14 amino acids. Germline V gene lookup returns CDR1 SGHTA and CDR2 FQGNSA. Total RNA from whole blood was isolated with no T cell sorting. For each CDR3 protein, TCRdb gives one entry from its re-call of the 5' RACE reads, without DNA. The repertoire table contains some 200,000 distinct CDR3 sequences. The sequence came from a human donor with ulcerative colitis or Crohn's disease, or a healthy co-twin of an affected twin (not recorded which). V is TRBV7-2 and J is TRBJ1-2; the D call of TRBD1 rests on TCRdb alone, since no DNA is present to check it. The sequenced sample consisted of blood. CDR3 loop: CASSLNTGLYGCTF.